There are a few counts of the clone carrying this T cell receptor beta chain. Its antigen is undetermined. 13 Jbeta primers and 60 Vbeta primers were used for the PCR. Assay used: immunoSEQ multiplex PCR; TCRdb lists only in-frame clones, some missing. The repertoire holds 100,000 to 150,000 clones, 55% to 80% seen once, with 2.4% in the top ten. The data are from a study of cytomegalovirus exposure and HLA in healthy donors. Findings of the study overall: V- and J-gene trimming of TCR beta was linked (in a later analysis) to a missense DCLRE1C variant.

V lost 3 bases and J lost 1; bases outside the gene matches: 11. Germline lookup yields CDR1 MGHRA and CDR2 YSYEKL. The CDR3 sequence is 17 residues long. Donors sampled were nominally healthy, though unrecorded immune exposures were likely. The sample taken for sequencing was PBMCs. The receptor was isolated from a woman aged 40 to 55 in good health and CMV-seronegative. The genes are TRBV4-1 and TRBJ1-2, with 7 bases that match TRBD1. The CDR3 bases are TGCGCCAGCAGCCATAGTAGTCGACAGGGTGGTAACTATGGCTACACCTTC. The encoded protein is CASSHSSRQGGNYGYTF.